This T cell receptor (beta chain) was retrieved from a study of identical twins' blood T cells. Findings and caveats of the study: Mainly, cloneset size products determined shared clonotypes, twins included.

This clonotype came up a few times. What it recognizes is unknown. Trimming shortened V by 4 bases and J by 0 bases, and 10 bases separated the two germline ends. Germline V gives CDR1 SQVTM, CDR2 ANQGSEA. This CDR3 region has 13 residues. In the authors' methods: Clonotypes per individual ranged from about 85,000 to nearly 550,000. TCRdb re-analysed the 5' RACE reads in MiXCR, keeping a single row per CDR3 protein. TCRdb's processing, not the authors' own work, is the source of the V and J calls. The sample holds hundreds of thousands of distinct CDR3 sequences; under 30% are singletons and the top ten take 6% to 7%.

Sequencing was performed on PBMCs. The chain carries TRBV29-1 and TRBJ2-7; no reliable D call. The sequence came from a woman aged 18-50 years in good health. In DNA form, the CDR3 reads TGCAGCGTTGTTCCGGAACTCTCCTACGAGCAGTACTTC. This codes for CSVVPELSYEQYF.